The sample holds a few counts of the clone carrying this T cell receptor beta chain. The antigen is not known. Molecules of cDNA were individually given unique molecular identifiers that were attached to them. TCRdb reanalysed the 5' RACE reads using MiXCR and keeps one entry per CDR3 protein. The sample comprises fewer than 85,000 distinct CDR3 sequences, over 8.5% of which are singletons, and about 4.8% rests with the top ten. Germline values: CDR1 SGHAT, CDR2 FQNNGV. V was shortened by 1 base and J by 7 bases, with 21 bases between the two germline ends. This CDR3 is built from 17 residues. This specimen comes from a study of early T cells in non-severe SARS-CoV-2 infection. Findings and caveats of the study: Sequences matched to VDJdb favored anti-spike CD8 responses, while private and CD4 specificities were missed.

The gene calls are TRBV11-2 and TRBJ2-3; possibly TRBD2 for D (7 bases). The sample taken for sequencing was whole blood. The TCR sequence derives from an adult who was a healthcare worker with PCR-confirmed SARS-CoV-2 infection or an uninfected control (not recorded which). The CDR3 sequence: CASSLVLRRGPGNTQYF. The CDR3 DNA reads as TGTGCCAGCAGCTTAGTACTGAGGCGGGGGCCCGGGAATACGCAGTATTTT.